A selection of T cell receptor beta chains follows, all from one sample in a study of OX40 agonist ivuxolimab in advanced cancers. TCRdb's table, derived via immunoSEQ multiplex PCR, lists solely in-frame clones and lacks some. The table lists some 74,000 clones, roughly 94% of them singletons, with 8% to 10% in the top ten. The sample here was CD4+ or CD8+ T cells sorted from blood, taken in a trial of the OX40 agonist ivuxolimab. The receptors shown here come from an adult with an advanced solid tumor such as melanoma, head and neck, liver or kidney cancer. Both conserved end residues are part of each CDR3. A D gene is named only where the DNA matches it firmly. The size entry is marked missing in some rows and otherwise reads once, few, many or a size class.

abundance	d_gene	v_gene	j_gene	CDR3nt	CDR3aa
-	TRBD1	TRBV7-6	TRBJ2-7	TGTGCCAGCAGCTTGGGACAGGGAGGGAGCTCCTACGAGCAGTACTTC	CASSLGQGGSSYEQYF
-	TRBD2	TRBV7-8	TRBJ2-3	TGTGCCAGCAGCGCCGGTCCTAGCGGAGATACGCAGTATTTT	CASSAGPSGDTQYF
-	-	TRBV27	TRBJ2-5	TGTGCCAGCAGTCCCGGTCTGGGGTTGGGGGAGACCCAGTACTTC	CASSPGLGLGETQYF
-	TRBD1	TRBV28	TRBJ2-7	TGTGCCAGCAGTTTAGGAGACAGGGACTACGAGCAGTACTTC	CASSLGDRDYEQYF
-	-	TRBV6-5	TRBJ2-7	TGTGCCAGCAGTTACTCGAGTTCAGGGGCGCAGGAGCAGTACTTC	CASSYSSSGAQEQYF
-	TRBD2	TRBV28	TRBJ2-5	TGTGCCAGCAGACCGAGGCGGACTAGCGGACAAGAGACCCAGTACTTC	CASRPRRTSGQETQYF
-	TRBD1	TRBV4-1	TRBJ2-7	TGCGCCAGCAGCCAAGGGACAGGGACACTATACGAGCAGTACTTC	CASSQGTGTLYEQYF
-	-	TRBV19	TRBJ1-2	TGTGCCAGTAGTCCCGGGACGGCAGCTAACTATGGCTACACCTTC	CASSPGTAANYGYTF
-	TRBD1	TRBV27	TRBJ1-1	TGTGCCAGCAGTCAACAGGGGCTGAACACTGAAGCTTTCTTT	CASSQQGLNTEAFF
-	TRBD2	TRBV7-9	TRBJ2-1	TGTGCCAGCAGCTTGAGAGCGGGAGCTTACAATGAGCAGTTCTTC	CASSLRAGAYNEQFF
-	-	TRBV7-9	TRBJ2-5	TGTGCCAGCAGCTTAGGAGGCAACCAAGAGACCCAGTACTTC	CASSLGGNQETQYF
-	-	TRBV11-2	TRBJ2-7	TGTGCCAGCAGCTTAATCGGGGGATCAGACGAGCAGTACTTC	CASSLIGGSDEQYF
once	-	TRBV19	TRBJ2-7	TGTGCCAGTAGTATGAGGGCAGGCGCAAGGGAGCAGTACTTC	CASSMRAGAREQYF
-	TRBD1	TRBV28	TRBJ1-1	TGTGCCAGCAGTTTTACAGGGGACACTGAAGCTTTCTTT	CASSFTGDTEAFF
-	-	TRBV4-1	TRBJ1-1	TGCGCCAGCAGCCAAGATCCAGGGACCGTTAACACTGAAGCTTTCTTT	CASSQDPGTVNTEAFF
-	TRBD1	TRBV7-8	TRBJ2-7	TGTGCCAGCAGCTTTGGACAGGGAACCTACGAGCAGTACTTC	CASSFGQGTYEQYF
-	TRBD1	TRBV28	TRBJ2-7	TGTGCCAGCAGTTTACTGACAGGGACAAACGAGCAGTACTTC	CASSLLTGTNEQYF
once	-	TRBV27	TRBJ1-1	TGTGCCACCCGGGACATAATGAACACTGAAGCTTTCTTT	CATRDIMNTEAFF
-	-	TRBV14	TRBJ2-2	TGTGCCAGCAGCCAAGAGTTAAGGCCGGTCACCGGGGAGCTGTTTTTT	CASSQELRPVTGELFF
-	-	TRBV2	TRBJ2-1	TGTGCCAGCAGTGAATTAGGTCAGGTTGGGTCGAATGAGCAGTTCTTC	CASSELGQVGSNEQFF
-	-	TRBV14	TRBJ1-6	TGTGCCAGCAGCAGCCGCGGGACGGGAAATTCACCCCTCCACTTT	CASSSRGTGNSPLHF
-	-	TRBV6-1	TRBJ2-7	TGTGCCAGCAGTGAAGATCCAGGTATCTACGAGCAGTACTTC	CASSEDPGIYEQYF
-	TRBD1	TRBV9	TRBJ1-2	TGTGCCAGCAGCGGGTCAAGAATTAGGACAGGCCCGCTTATTGGCTACACCTTC	CASSGSRIRTGPLIGYTF
-	-	TRBV10-1	TRBJ2-1	TGCGCCAGCAGTCCACAGGAGAGCTCCTACAATGAGCAGTTCTTC	CASSPQESSYNEQFF
-	TRBD2	TRBV4-2	TRBJ2-1	TGTGCCAGCAGCCAGACTAGCGGGGGTATCGGCAATGAGCAGTTCTTC	CASSQTSGGIGNEQFF
once	-	TRBV4-3	TRBJ2-7	TGCGCCAGCAGCCAAGATCGGGACGGAACCTACGAGCAGTACTTC	CASSQDRDGTYEQYF
-	-	TRBV19	TRBJ1-2	TGTGCCAGTAGTATAAGCTCGGGGGCTAGCTATGGCTACACCTTC	CASSISSGASYGYTF
-	TRBD1	TRBV5-1	TRBJ2-1	TGCGCCAGCAGCTCAACAGGGGGCAATGAGCAGTTCTTC	CASSSTGGNEQFF
-	-	TRBV7-2	TRBJ2-3	TGTGCCAGCAGCTTATCTAGCGTTTGGTCAGATACGCAGTATTTT	CASSLSSVWSDTQYF
-	-	TRBV28	TRBJ1-4	TGTGCCAGCAGTTTATTAGTAGGGAGCGGTGAAAAACTGTTTTTT	CASSLLVGSGEKLFF
-	-	TRBV19	TRBJ2-1	TGTGCCAGTAGCATCCGGACTGTGAATGAGCAGTTCTTC	CASSIRTVNEQFF
-	-	TRBV4-1	TRBJ1-2	TGCGCCAGCAGCCAAGGGACAGAGAACATCTATGGCTACACCTTC	CASSQGTENIYGYTF